This TCR beta chain was profiled in a study of cytomegalovirus exposure and HLA in healthy donors. Study conclusions and caveats: Segments of the TCR beta V type were, in most cases, productive about 87% or about 30% of the time in an earlier analysis.

In the case of this clone: Its cognate antigen is unknown.

The CDR3 contains 17 residues. V lost 0 bases and J lost 4; bases outside the gene matches: 11. CDR1 and CDR2 (germline): SGHNT, YYREEE (reference sequence). The PCR used 60 Vbeta and 13 Jbeta primers. Only in-frame clones appear in the TCRdb table, and some are missing; sequencing was by immunoSEQ multiplex PCR. The data show roughly 15,000 clones, about 60% seen once. Donors had nominal health at sampling but likely had unrecorded immune exposures. The chain recombines TRBV5-4 with TRBJ2-3, with TRBD2 identical over 7 bases. This receptor was obtained from a woman in her 50s in good health and CMV-seropositive. Material: PBMCs. DNA of the CDR3: TGTGCCAGCAGCTTGGCCCGGCTAGCGGAGCCAGCAGATACGCAGTATTTT. This sequence encodes CASSLARLAEPADTQYF.